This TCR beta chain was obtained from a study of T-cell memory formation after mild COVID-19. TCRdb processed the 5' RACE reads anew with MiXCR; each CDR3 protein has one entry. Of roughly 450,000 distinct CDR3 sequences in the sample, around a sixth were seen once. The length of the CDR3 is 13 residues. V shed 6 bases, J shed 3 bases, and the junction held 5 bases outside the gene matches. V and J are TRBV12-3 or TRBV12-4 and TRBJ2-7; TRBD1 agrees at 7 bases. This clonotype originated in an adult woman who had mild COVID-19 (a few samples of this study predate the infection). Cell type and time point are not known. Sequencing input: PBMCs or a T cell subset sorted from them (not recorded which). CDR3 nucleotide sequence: TGTGCCAGCAGACTCAGGGGGAGCTACGAGCAGTACTTC. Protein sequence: CASRLRGSYEQYF.